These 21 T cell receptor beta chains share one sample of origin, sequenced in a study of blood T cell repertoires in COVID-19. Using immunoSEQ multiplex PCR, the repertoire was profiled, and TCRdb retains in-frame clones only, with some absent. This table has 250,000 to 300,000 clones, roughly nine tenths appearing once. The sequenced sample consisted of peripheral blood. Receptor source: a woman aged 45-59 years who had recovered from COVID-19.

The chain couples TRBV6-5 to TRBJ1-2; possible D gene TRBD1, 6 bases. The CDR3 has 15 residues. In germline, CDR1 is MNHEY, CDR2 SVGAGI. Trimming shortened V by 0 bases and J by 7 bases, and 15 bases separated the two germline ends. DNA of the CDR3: TGTGCCAGCAGTTACTCGGGGCCAGGGGAGAGTGGCTACACCTTC. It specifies CASSYSGPGESGYTF.

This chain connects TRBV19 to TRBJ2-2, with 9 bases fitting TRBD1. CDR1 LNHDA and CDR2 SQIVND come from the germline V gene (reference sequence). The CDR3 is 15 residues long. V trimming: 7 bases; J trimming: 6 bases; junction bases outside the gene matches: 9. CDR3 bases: TGTGCCAGTACTCATGGAGGGACAGGGCCCGGGGAGCTGTTTTTT. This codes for CASTHGGTGPGELFF.

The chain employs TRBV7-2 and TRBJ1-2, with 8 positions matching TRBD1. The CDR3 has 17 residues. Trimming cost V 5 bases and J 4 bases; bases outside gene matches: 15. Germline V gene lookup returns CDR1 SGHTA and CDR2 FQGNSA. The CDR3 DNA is TGTGCCAGCAGCCCAAGGGCAGGGGGCGCGGTGAGCTATGGCTACACCTTC. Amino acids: CASSPRAGGAVSYGYTF.

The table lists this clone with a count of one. The CDR3 DNA follows: TGTGCCTGGGTTAACCCCGGACAGCTCCGGGATACGCAGTATTTT. Protein sequence: CAWVNPGQLRDTQYF. The chain joins TRBV30 to TRBJ2-3; a weak D match, TRBD1 (6 bases). The CDR3 length is 15 residues. Germline V CDR1 and CDR2: GTSNPN, SVGIG (reference sequence). V was pared by 5 bases and J by 6 bases, with 21 bases between.

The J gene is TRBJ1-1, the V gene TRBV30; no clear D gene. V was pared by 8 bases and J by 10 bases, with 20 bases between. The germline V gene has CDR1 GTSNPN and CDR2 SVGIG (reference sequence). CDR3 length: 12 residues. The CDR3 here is CALLPSRDLAFF. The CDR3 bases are TGTGCCCTACTACCCTCGAGGGATTTAGCTTTCTTT. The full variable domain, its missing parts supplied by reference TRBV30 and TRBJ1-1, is SQTIHQWPATLVQPVGSPLSLECTVEGTSNPNLYWYRQAAGRGLQLLFYSVGIGQISSEVPQNLSASRPQDRQFILSSKKLLLSDSGFYLCALLPSRDLAFFGQGTRLTVV.

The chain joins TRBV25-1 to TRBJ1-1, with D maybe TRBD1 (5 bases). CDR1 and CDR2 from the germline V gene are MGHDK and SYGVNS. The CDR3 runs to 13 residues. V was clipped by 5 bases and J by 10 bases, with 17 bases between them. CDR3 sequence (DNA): TGTGCCAGCAGTCTCACAGGCTACGGGTTAGCTTTCTTT. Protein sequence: CASSLTGYGLAFF. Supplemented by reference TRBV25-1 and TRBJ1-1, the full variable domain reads EADIYQTPRYLVIGTGKKITLECSQTMGHDKMYWYQQDPGMELHLIHYSYGVNSTEKGDLSSESTVSRIRTEHFPLTLESARPSHTSQYLCASSLTGYGLAFFGQGTRLTVV.

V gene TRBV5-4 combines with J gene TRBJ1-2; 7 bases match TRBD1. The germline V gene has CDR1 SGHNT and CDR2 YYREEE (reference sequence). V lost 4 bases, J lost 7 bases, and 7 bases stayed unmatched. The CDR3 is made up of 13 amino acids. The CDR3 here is CASSNRGNGGYTF. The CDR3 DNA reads TGTGCCAGCAGCAACAGGGGAAATGGTGGCTACACCTTC.

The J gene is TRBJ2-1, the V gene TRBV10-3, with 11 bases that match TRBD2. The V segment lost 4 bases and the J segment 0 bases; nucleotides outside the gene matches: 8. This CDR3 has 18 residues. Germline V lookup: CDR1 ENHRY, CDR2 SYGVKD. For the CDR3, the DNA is TGTGCCATCAGTGGGCTAGCGGGAGGCCCAAGCTCCTACAATGAGCAGTTCTTC. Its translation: CAISGLAGGPSSYNEQFF.

The CDR3 sequence is CASSPYSNEKLFF. For the CDR3, the DNA is TGCGCCAGCAGTCCGTACTCTAATGAAAAACTGTTTTTT. The rearrangement joins TRBV23-1 to TRBJ1-4; no clear D. TRBV23-1 is noted as an ORF with a role that remains uncertain. The V gene lost 4 bases and the J gene lost 3 bases, with 6 bases spanning the gap. CDR3 length: 13 amino acids.

CDR3 coding DNA: TGCGCCAGCAGCTTGGCCAGTCAGGGGTACGGCGAGACCCAGTACTTC. Translation gives CASSLASQGYGETQYF. This rearrangement joins TRBV5-1 to TRBJ2-5; D might be TRBD1 (6 bases). V gave up 0 bases and J gave up 5 bases, with 17 bases separating them. This CDR3 region has 16 residues. CDR1 is SGHRS and CDR2 is YFSETQ in the germline V gene.

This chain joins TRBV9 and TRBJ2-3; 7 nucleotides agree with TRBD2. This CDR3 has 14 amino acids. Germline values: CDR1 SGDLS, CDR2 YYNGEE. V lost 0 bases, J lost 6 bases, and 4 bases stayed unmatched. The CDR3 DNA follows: TGTGCCAGCAGCGTAGGCGGGAGATGGGATACGCAGTATTTT. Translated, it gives CASSVGGRWDTQYF.

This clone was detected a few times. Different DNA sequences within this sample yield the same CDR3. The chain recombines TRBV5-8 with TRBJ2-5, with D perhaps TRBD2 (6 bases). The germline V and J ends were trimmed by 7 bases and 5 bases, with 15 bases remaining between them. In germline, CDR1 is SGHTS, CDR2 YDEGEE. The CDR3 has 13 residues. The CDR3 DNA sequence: TGTGCCAGCTCCCGGTCGGGGACTGAGACCCAGTACTTC. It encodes CASSRSGTETQYF.

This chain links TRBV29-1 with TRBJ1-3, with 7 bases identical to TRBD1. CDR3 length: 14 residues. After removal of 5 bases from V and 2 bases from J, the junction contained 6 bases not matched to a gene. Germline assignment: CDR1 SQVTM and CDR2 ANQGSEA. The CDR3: CSVRDSATGNTIYF. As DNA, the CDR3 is TGCAGCGTTAGGGACAGCGCTACTGGAAACACCATATATTTT. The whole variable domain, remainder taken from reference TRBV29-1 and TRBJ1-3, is SAVISQKPSRDICQRGTSLTIQCQVDSQVTMMFWYRQQPGQSLTLIATANQGSEATYESGFVIDKFPISRPNLTFSTLTVSNMSPEDSSIYLCSVRDSATGNTIYFGEGSWLTVV.

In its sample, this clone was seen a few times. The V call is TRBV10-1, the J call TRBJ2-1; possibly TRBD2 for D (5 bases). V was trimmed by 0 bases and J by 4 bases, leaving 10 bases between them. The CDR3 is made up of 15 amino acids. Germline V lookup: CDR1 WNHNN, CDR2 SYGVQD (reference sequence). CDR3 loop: CASSESSGYYNEQFF. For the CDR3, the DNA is TGCGCCAGCAGTGAGTCCAGCGGATATTACAATGAGCAGTTCTTC.

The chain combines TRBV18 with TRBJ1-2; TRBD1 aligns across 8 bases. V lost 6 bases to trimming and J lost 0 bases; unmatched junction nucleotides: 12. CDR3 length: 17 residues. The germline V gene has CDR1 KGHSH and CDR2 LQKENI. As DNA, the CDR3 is TGTGCCAGCTCCCATGACAGGGGACCTCTAGCTAACTATGGCTACACCTTC. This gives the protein CASSHDRGPLANYGYTF.

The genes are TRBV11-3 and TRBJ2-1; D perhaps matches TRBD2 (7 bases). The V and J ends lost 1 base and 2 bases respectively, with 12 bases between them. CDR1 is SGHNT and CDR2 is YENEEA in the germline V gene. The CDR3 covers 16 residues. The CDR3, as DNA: TGTGCCAGCAGCTTAGTAGGGGGGGGGCCCTACAATGAGCAGTTCTTC. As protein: CASSLVGGGPYNEQFF.

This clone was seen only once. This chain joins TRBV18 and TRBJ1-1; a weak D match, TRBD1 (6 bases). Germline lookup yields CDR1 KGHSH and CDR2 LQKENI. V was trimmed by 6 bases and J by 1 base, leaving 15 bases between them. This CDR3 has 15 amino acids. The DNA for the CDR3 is TGTGCCAGCTCCCGGGACAAAATCTCGAACACTGAAGCTTTCTTT. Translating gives CASSRDKISNTEAFF.

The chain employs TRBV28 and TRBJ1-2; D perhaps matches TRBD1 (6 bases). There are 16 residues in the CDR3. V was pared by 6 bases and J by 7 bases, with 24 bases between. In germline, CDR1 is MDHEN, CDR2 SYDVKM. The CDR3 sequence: CASSLGGTAIAIGYTF. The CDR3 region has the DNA TGTGCCAGCAGCTTAGGGGGGACGGCTATAGCTATTGGCTACACCTTC.

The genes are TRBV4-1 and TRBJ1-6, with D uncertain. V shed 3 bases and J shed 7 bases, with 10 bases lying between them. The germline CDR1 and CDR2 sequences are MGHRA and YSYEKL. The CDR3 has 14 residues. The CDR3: CASSQVLANSPLHF. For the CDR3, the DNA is TGCGCCAGCAGCCAGGTGTTAGCAAATTCACCCCTCCACTTT.

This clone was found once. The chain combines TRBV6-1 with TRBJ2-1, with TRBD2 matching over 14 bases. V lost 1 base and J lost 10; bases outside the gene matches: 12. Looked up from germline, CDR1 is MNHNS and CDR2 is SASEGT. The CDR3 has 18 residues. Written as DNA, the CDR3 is TGTGCCAGCAGTGAAGGGACTAGCGGGAGGCCCCTCTCATCCGAGCAGTTCTTC. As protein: CASSEGTSGRPLSSEQFF.

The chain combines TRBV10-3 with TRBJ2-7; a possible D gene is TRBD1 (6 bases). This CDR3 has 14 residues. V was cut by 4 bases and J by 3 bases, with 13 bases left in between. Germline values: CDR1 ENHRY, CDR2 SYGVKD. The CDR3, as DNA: TGTGCCATCAGTGTTCCAGGGGTTGGCTACGAGCAGTACTTC. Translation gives CAISVPGVGYEQYF.